This record covers a single T cell receptor beta chain. The protocol was immunoSEQ multiplex PCR, while the TCRdb copy is restricted to in-frame clones and leaves out a portion. The table includes some 2,400,000 clones, approximately 94% detected once. V trimming: 2 bases; J trimming: 7 bases; junction bases outside the gene matches: 6. The CDR3 covers 14 residues. In germline, CDR1 is MNHEY, CDR2 SVGAGI. The sample is drawn from a study of shared clonotypes between healthy human individuals. The receptor was derived from a man younger than 35 in good health. The sequenced sample consisted of naive CD4+ T cells sorted from blood. Subset of the sample: CD45RA+ positively selected. J is TRBJ2-3 and V is TRBV6-5, with 7 bases fitting TRBD1. The DNA for the CDR3 is TGTGCCAGCAGTTACGGGGCAGGGGGTAATACGCAGTATTTT. It translates to CASSYGAGGNTQYF.